The entry below gives a single TCR beta chain sequence along with its context. The entry originates in a study of shared clonotypes between healthy human individuals. Produced via immunoSEQ multiplex PCR; TCRdb's table is partial and in-frame only. The profile shows 1,400,000 or so clones, approximately 98.5% of them singletons. Specimen: naive CD4+ T cells sorted from blood. Stated subset: CD45RA+ positively selected. The origin of this receptor is a man aged 25-40 years in good health.

CDR3 residues: CASSLGASGRDTQYF. The CDR3 DNA reads as TGTGCCAGCAGCTTGGGGGCAAGCGGGAGAGATACGCAGTATTTT. The V and J genes are TRBV5-4 and TRBJ2-3; 8 nucleotides align to TRBD2. Losses at the gene ends were 0 bases for V and 5 bases for J; bases not matched to a gene: 5. CDR1 and CDR2 (germline): SGHNT, YYREEE (reference sequence). The length of the CDR3 is 15 residues. Filled out from reference TRBV5-4 and TRBJ2-3, the complete variable domain reads ETGVTQSPTHLIKTRGQQVTLRCSSQSGHNTVSWYQQALGQGPQFIFQYYREEENGRGNFPPRFSGLQFPNYSSELNVNALELDDSALYLCASSLGASGRDTQYFGPGTRLTVL.